Presented here are 15 T cell receptor beta chains from one specimen sequenced in a study of cytotoxic CD8 clonotypes in ibrutinib-treated CLL. Using immunoSEQ multiplex PCR, the repertoire was profiled, and TCRdb retains in-frame clones only, with some absent. Of 60,000 to 70,000 clones listed, 45% to 60% are singletons. The sample was PBMCs, taken after 12 months of ibrutinib treatment. These receptors were obtained from a human donor with chronic lymphocytic leukemia.

There are a few counts of this clone. The chain couples TRBV6-6 to TRBJ2-2; tentatively, D is TRBD2 (6 bases). Germline CDR1 reads MNHNY; CDR2 reads SVGAGI (reference sequence). CDR3 length: 14 residues. The ends were cut back, 6 bases at V and 3 bases at J, with 11 bases in the middle. In nucleotides, the CDR3 is TGTGCCAGCAGGCGGGAAAGCGACACCGGGGAGCTGTTTTTT. It specifies CASRRESDTGELFF.

This clone was counted a single time. V usage is TRBV7-8 and J usage is TRBJ2-1; tentatively, D is TRBD2 (6 bases). Trimming shortened V by 1 base and J by 0 bases, and 10 bases separated the two germline ends. This CDR3 is built from 16 residues. Germline assignment: CDR1 SGHVS and CDR2 FQNEAQ. CDR3 sequence: CASSLGASASYNEQFF. The CDR3 DNA reads as TGTGCCAGCAGCTTAGGGGCTAGCGCCTCCTACAATGAGCAGTTCTTC.

The chain links TRBV6-6 to TRBJ2-7, with TRBD2 matching over 10 bases. The germline gives CDR1 MNHNY, CDR2 SVGAGI (reference sequence). J lost 3 bases, V lost 6 bases, and 5 bases had no gene match. The CDR3 has 14 amino acids. CDR3 region: CASRGGTSVYEQYV. DNA of the CDR3: TGTGCCAGCAGGGGCGGGACTAGCGTCTACGAGCAGTACGTC.

This clone was counted once. The chain links TRBV2 to TRBJ2-3; weak D call: TRBD1 (6 bases). Trimming pared 4 bases from V and 3 bases from J, leaving 14 bases between. CDR3 length: 15 amino acids. Germline CDR1 SNHLY, CDR2 FYNNEI. CDR3 protein: CASSATGWGTDTQYF. CDR3 sequence (DNA): TGTGCCAGCAGTGCGACAGGTTGGGGAACAGATACGCAGTATTTT.

V and J are TRBV7-9 and TRBJ1-4; D is unresolved. V was cut by 4 bases and J by 4 bases, with 13 bases left in between. Germline V CDR1 and CDR2: SEHNR, FQNEAQ (reference sequence). The CDR3 contains 15 residues. The CDR3 here is CASSSSTSLNEKLFF. Here the CDR3 DNA reads TGTGCCAGCAGCTCATCGACATCCCTTAATGAAAAACTGTTTTTT.

This chain connects TRBV19 to TRBJ2-3; maybe TRBD2 (6 bases). V was cut by 3 bases and J by 4 bases, with 14 bases left in between. Germline CDR1 is LNHDA and CDR2 is SQIVND (reference sequence). The CDR3 is made up of 15 amino acids. CDR3 amino acids: CASSISLSSADTQYF. The CDR3 DNA is TGTGCCAGTAGTATCAGTCTTTCTAGCGCAGATACGCAGTATTTT.

The chain is built from TRBV6-5 and TRBJ2-3; 8 positions agree with TRBD1. J was trimmed by 3 bases and V by 5 bases; bases with no gene match: 4. Germline V CDR1 and CDR2: MNHEY, SVGAGI. The CDR3 is 14 residues long. CDR3 residues: CASSVDRVTDTQYF. The CDR3 DNA follows: TGTGCCAGCAGTGTGGACAGGGTAACAGATACGCAGTATTTT.

This rearrangement joins TRBV28 to TRBJ1-1; D is perhaps TRBD1 (5 bases). The CDR3 extends over 15 amino acids. CDR1 and CDR2 from the germline V gene are MDHEN and SYDVKM. V lost 7 bases and J 1 base, leaving 16 bases between the germline ends. CDR3 nucleotides: TGTGCCAGCAAACGCGGAGCAGGGACGAACACTGAAGCTTTCTTT. This encodes CASKRGAGTNTEAFF.

V gene TRBV9 combines with J gene TRBJ2-3; D uncertain. CDR1 and CDR2 (germline): SGDLS, YYNGEE. Trimming cost V 0 bases and J 4 bases, with 3 bases left between them. The CDR3 spans 12 residues. CDR3 protein: CASSVESDTQYF. DNA for the CDR3: TGTGCCAGCAGCGTAGAGTCAGATACGCAGTATTTT. The whole variable domain, remainder taken from reference TRBV9 and TRBJ2-3, is DSGVTQTPKHLITATGQRVTLRCSPRSGDLSVYWYQQSLDQGLQFLIQYYNGEERAKGNILERFSAQQFPDLHSELNLSSLELGDSALYFCASSVESDTQYFGPGTRLTVL.

The rearrangement links TRBV5-1 to TRBJ2-2; D is unclear. In germline, CDR1 is SGHRS, CDR2 YFSETQ. CDR3 length: 15 amino acids. V shed 1 base and J shed 0 bases, with 7 bases lying between them. The CDR3 sequence is CASSLPTTNTGELFF. CDR3 nucleotide sequence: TGCGCCAGCAGCTTGCCCACTACGAACACCGGGGAGCTGTTTTTT.

The chain is built from TRBV11-3 and TRBJ2-2, with TRBD1 identical over 9 bases. From germline, CDR1 is SGHNT and CDR2 YENEEA. The CDR3 covers 16 residues. Trimming removed 5 bases from V and 4 bases from J; junction bases left unmatched: 8. CDR3 loop: CASSEPGQGSTGELFF. CDR3 DNA: TGTGCCAGCAGCGAACCGGGACAGGGTTCCACCGGGGAGCTGTTTTTT.

The chain couples TRBV14 to TRBJ2-7; weak D call: TRBD1 (6 bases). The germline gives CDR1 SGHDN, CDR2 FVKESK. V was cut by 2 bases and J by 7 bases, with 12 bases left in between. This CDR3 has 13 residues. In DNA, the CDR3 is TGTGCCAGCAGCCAAATAACAAGGGGGGAGCAGTACTTC. Translated, it gives CASSQITRGEQYF.

Regarding this clone: In the same sample, other DNA sequences code for this CDR3. This chain uses TRBV18 with TRBJ1-4; the D is unclear. Per the germline V gene, CDR1 is KGHSH and CDR2 is LQKENI. V lost 2 bases to trimming and J lost 7 bases, with 5 bases between them. This CDR3 is 12 amino acids long. Here the CDR3 reads CASSPKGEKLFF. The CDR3 bases are TGTGCCAGCTCACCAAAAGGTGAAAAACTGTTTTTT.

By sample fraction, this clone is medium-sized (0.01 to 0.1%). The rearrangement joins TRBV5-1 to TRBJ1-1, with TRBD1 as a possible D gene (5 bases). From germline, CDR1 is SGHRS and CDR2 YFSETQ. The V end was cut by 5 bases, the J end by 1 base, with 15 bases between. This CDR3 region has 15 residues. The CDR3 DNA reads as TGCGCCAGCAGGCAGGGAACCTACTCGAACACTGAAGCTTTCTTT. Amino acids: CASRQGTYSNTEAFF.

The chain joins TRBV5-6 to TRBJ2-1; no reliable D call. CDR3 size: 13 residues. Looked up from germline, CDR1 is SGHDT and CDR2 is YYEEEE. The V gene lost 4 bases and the J gene lost 4 bases, with 9 bases spanning the gap. Here the CDR3 reads CASSRVRYNEQFF. DNA of the CDR3: TGTGCCAGCAGCCGGGTCAGGTACAATGAGCAGTTCTTC. Full variable domain (remainder filled in from reference TRBV5-6 and TRBJ2-1): DAGVTQSPTHLIKTRGQQVTLRCSPKSGHDTVSWYQQALGQGPQFIFQYYEEEERQRGNFPDRFSGHQFPNYSSELNVNALLLGDSALYLCASSRVRYNEQFFGPGTRLTVL.